The rows below give T cell receptor beta chains drawn from one sample of a study of cytomegalovirus exposure and HLA in healthy donors. Profiled with immunoSEQ multiplex PCR; TCRdb holds only in-frame clones, not every one. The sample holds 70,000 to 80,000 clones, roughly 82% seen once. The sequenced sample consisted of PBMCs. Source of these receptors: a young man in good health and CMV-seronegative. Each CDR3 is given with its conserved first and last residue. The order of the fields is D gene, CDR3 length, J gene, clone size, V gene, CDR3 protein, CDR3 DNA. D genes are given only for firm matches. The listing skips clone size in some rows; elsewhere it reads once, few, many or a size class.

TRBD1,15,TRBJ2-7,.,TRBV13,CASSPEGQGPYEQYF,TGTGCCAGCAGCCCAGAGGGACAGGGGCCCTACGAGCAGTACTTC
TRBD2,15,TRBJ2-5,few,TRBV5-1,CASSLEGTSQETQYF,TGCGCCAGCAGCTTGGAGGGGACTAGCCAAGAGACCCAGTACTTC
TRBD2,16,TRBJ2-5,once,TRBV15,CATSRGNVRGGWTQYF,TGTGCCACCAGCAGAGGGAATGTGCGGGGAGGGTGGACCCAGTACTTC
TRBD2,14,TRBJ2-7,.,TRBV5-1,CASSFGTSGTEQYF,TGCGCCAGCAGCTTTGGGACTAGCGGGACCGAGCAGTACTTC
.,13,TRBJ2-7,.,TRBV27,CASSDPSGYEQYF,TGTGCCAGCAGTGACCCCTCGGGTTACGAGCAGTACTTC
TRBD1,14,TRBJ1-5,.,TRBV7-2,CASSLRTGNQPQHF,TGTGCCAGCAGCTTAAGGACAGGGAATCAGCCCCAGCATTTT
TRBD2,17,TRBJ2-1,.,TRBV2,CVSSEGGLAGGLGEQFF,TGTGTCAGCAGTGAAGGGGGACTAGCGGGGGGGCTAGGTGAGCAGTTCTTC
TRBD2,18,TRBJ2-1,.,TRBV7-7,CASSPGLAGAAGYNEQFF,TGTGCTAGCAGCCCGGGACTAGCGGGAGCAGCCGGCTACAATGAGCAGTTCTTC
.,15,TRBJ2-6,.,TRBV5-1,CASSLGSSGANVLTF,TGCGCCAGCAGCTTGGGCAGCTCTGGGGCCAACGTCCTGACTTTC
.,14,TRBJ1-1,few,TRBV29-1,CSVEDHTGSTEAFF,TGCAGCGTTGAAGACCATACAGGGAGCACTGAAGCTTTCTTT
TRBD1,14,TRBJ2-5,once,TRBV7-6,CASTHDRVQETQYF,TGTGCCAGCACCCACGACAGGGTCCAAGAGACCCAGTACTTC
.,16,TRBJ2-7,.,TRBV5-3,CARSRVIGGGGYEQYF,TGTGCCAGAAGCCGGGTTATAGGAGGAGGAGGCTACGAGCAGTACTTC
.,13,TRBJ2-7,.,TRBV7-3,CASSLNRDYEQYF,TGTGCCAGCAGCTTAAACAGGGACTACGAGCAGTACTTC
.,14,TRBJ2-2,.,TRBV13,CASSGWGHTGELFF,TGTGCCAGCAGCGGGTGGGGGCACACCGGGGAGCTGTTTTTT
.,15,TRBJ1-1,.,TRBV4-1,CASSLSGGVSTEAFF,TGCGCCAGCAGCCTTAGCGGGGGAGTAAGCACTGAAGCTTTCTTT
TRBD1,13,TRBJ1-2,.,TRBV6-6,CASIRDRATAYTF,TGTGCCAGCATTCGGGACAGGGCCACAGCCTACACCTTC
.,12,TRBJ1-2,.,TRBV28,CARSFYRDGYTF,TGTGCAAGAAGTTTTTACAGGGACGGCTACACCTTC
TRBD2,16,TRBJ2-3,once,TRBV11-2,CASSQTSGRLTDTQYF,TGTGCCAGCAGCCAAACTAGCGGGAGGCTCACAGATACGCAGTATTTT
.,15,TRBJ2-2,.,TRBV4-3,CASSQGSLNTGELFF,TGCGCCAGCAGCCAAGGTTCTCTTAACACCGGGGAGCTGTTTTTT
.,12,TRBJ2-2,.,TRBV10-3,CAISELRRGAVF,TGTGCCATCAGTGAACTTCGCCGGGGAGCTGTTTTT
.,14,TRBJ1-1,.,TRBV5-4,CASSLARGPTEAFF,TGTGCCAGCAGCTTGGCCCGCGGTCCCACTGAAGCTTTCTTT
.,15,TRBJ1-5,.,TRBV19,CASSISGVGNQPQHF,TGTGCCAGTAGTATATCAGGGGTTGGCAATCAGCCCCAGCATTTT
.,14,TRBJ2-6,.,TRBV2,CASEEFRGANVLTF,TGTGCCAGCGAGGAATTTAGGGGGGCCAACGTCCTGACTTTC